This T cell receptor (beta chain) originates from a study of blood T cell repertoires in COVID-19. Assay used: immunoSEQ multiplex PCR; TCRdb lists only in-frame clones, some missing. Here the sample spans hundreds of thousands of clones, roughly nine tenths being singletons. The TCR sequence derives from a man aged 30 to 45 who had recovered from COVID-19. The sequenced material came from PBMCs or T cells enriched from blood (not recorded which).

The CDR3 coding sequence is TGTGCCAGCTGCCGGGACAGGGGGGAAAAACTGTTTTTT. Encoded protein: CASCRDRGEKLFF. The chain couples TRBV18 to TRBJ1-4, with TRBD1 matching 11 bases. Germline CDR1 is KGHSH and CDR2 is LQKENI. The CDR3 contains 13 residues. The ends lost 7 bases at V and 8 bases at J; junction bases unmatched: 3. Supplemented by reference TRBV18 and TRBJ1-4, the full variable domain reads NAGVMQNPRHLVRRRGQEARLRCSPMKGHSHVYWYRQLPEEGLKFMVYLQKENIIDESGMPKERFSAEFPKEGPSILRIQQVVRGDSAAYFCASCRDRGEKLFFGSGTQLSVL.